This TCR beta chain was documented in a study of cytomegalovirus exposure and HLA in healthy donors. V was clipped by 2 bases and J by 7 bases; unmatched bases: 12. CDR3 length: 16 residues. In germline, CDR1 is SGHNT, CDR2 YENEEA. Study outcomes and limitations: Roughly uniform sequencing depth across donors was assumed, possibly incorrectly. With later analysis, a missense DCLRE1C variant became linked to TCR beta V- and J-gene trimming.

13 Jbeta primers and 60 Vbeta primers were used for the PCR. Assay used: immunoSEQ multiplex PCR; TCRdb lists only in-frame clones, some missing. The sample holds approximately 120,000 clones, roughly 67% seen once. Of note for this clone: Its antigen is as yet unknown.

Input material: PBMCs. The receptor was derived from a man aged 35-49 years in good health and CMV-seronegative. The chain has TRBV11-3 and TRBJ2-7; 9 bases map to TRBD1. The CDR3 loop reads CASSLIWTGEAREQYF. The CDR3 DNA reads TGTGCCAGCAGCTTAATTTGGACAGGGGAGGCTCGAGAGCAGTACTTC.